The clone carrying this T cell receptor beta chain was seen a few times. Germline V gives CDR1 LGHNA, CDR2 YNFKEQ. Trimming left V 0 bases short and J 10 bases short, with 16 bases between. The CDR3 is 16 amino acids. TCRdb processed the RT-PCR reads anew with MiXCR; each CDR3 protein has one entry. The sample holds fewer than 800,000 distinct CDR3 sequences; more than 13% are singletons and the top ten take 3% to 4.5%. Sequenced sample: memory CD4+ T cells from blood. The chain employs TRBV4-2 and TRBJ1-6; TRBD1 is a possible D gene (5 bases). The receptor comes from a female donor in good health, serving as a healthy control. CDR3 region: CASSQDMGRGRSPLHF. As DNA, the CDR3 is TGTGCCAGCAGCCAAGATATGGGGAGGGGTAGGTCACCCCTCCACTTT.